Reported below is one T cell receptor beta chain. Its target is not known. From germline, CDR1 is SGHTA and CDR2 FQGNSA. The CDR3 totals 15 residues. Trimming shortened V by 5 bases and J by 0 bases, and 11 bases separated the two germline ends. Graves' hyperthyroidism qualified as stable when ophthalmopathy did not progress within 18 months. The PBMCs were taken from approximately 9.7 ml of fresh peripheral blood. This sample was taken from a study of T cells in Graves' hyperthyroidism and ophthalmopathy. Looking at the study overall: Upon initial diagnosis and before any treatment, peripheral blood was collected.

Study observations and caveats: Blood also held most thyroid clonotypes expanded beyond 0.001.

Authors of the study amplified TCR beta CDR3 regions from RNA transcripts. First-round RT-PCR targeting the TCR CDR3 was performed with the HTBI primer set. TCRdb fed the multiplex PCR reads into MiXCR, producing one record per CDR3 protein. The sample gives roughly 750,000 distinct CDR3 sequences, over 15% of which show up once; 8.4% is in the top ten. This sequence joins TRBV7-2 and TRBJ2-1, with D possibly being TRBD2 (6 bases). The sequencing sample was made of blood. The sequence came from a man aged 18 to 35 with Graves' hyperthyroidism. In DNA form, the CDR3 reads TGTGCCAGCAGCCGGTTGGGGGGCTCCTACAATGAGCAGTTCTTC. Amino acids: CASSRLGGSYNEQFF. Complete variable domain (other parts from reference TRBV7-2 and TRBJ2-1): GAGVSQSPSNKVTEKGKDVELRCDPISGHTALYWYRQSLGQGLEFLIYFQGNSAPDKSGLPSDRFSAERTGGSVSTLTIQRTQQEDSAVYLCASSRLGGSYNEQFFGPGTRLTVL.